This section outlines one TCR beta chain sequence together with its context. No antigen is known for it. Germline-derived CDR1 and CDR2 are SGHNT and YYREEE (reference sequence). The CDR3 runs to 16 residues. V was clipped by 1 base and J by 2 bases; unmatched bases: 2. Healthy bone marrow donors formed the donor group. The data stem from a study of cytomegalovirus exposure and HLA in healthy donors. Study details: A data release that came early held some 84 million unique TCRs from HLA-typed donors. Study results and caveats: Among CMV-associated TCR beta chains, most appeared HLA-restricted in a later analysis. A later analysis showed TCR association rates differing by HLA locus, peaking at DRB1 and lowest at HLA-C.

60 Vbeta and 13 Jbeta primers were used in PCR. The method was immunoSEQ multiplex PCR; TCRdb's version includes in-frame clones alone and lacks a portion of them. This sample has about 62,000 clones; approximately 80% occur once, and the top ten carry just under 3%. This chain joins TRBV5-4 and TRBJ2-3; 12 positions match TRBD2. Sequenced: PBMCs. The sequence was collected from a woman aged 25-40 years in good health and CMV-seronegative. CDR3 residues: CASSLRTSGVTDTQYF. DNA for the CDR3: TGTGCCAGCAGCTTGCGGACTAGCGGGGTCACAGATACGCAGTATTTT.